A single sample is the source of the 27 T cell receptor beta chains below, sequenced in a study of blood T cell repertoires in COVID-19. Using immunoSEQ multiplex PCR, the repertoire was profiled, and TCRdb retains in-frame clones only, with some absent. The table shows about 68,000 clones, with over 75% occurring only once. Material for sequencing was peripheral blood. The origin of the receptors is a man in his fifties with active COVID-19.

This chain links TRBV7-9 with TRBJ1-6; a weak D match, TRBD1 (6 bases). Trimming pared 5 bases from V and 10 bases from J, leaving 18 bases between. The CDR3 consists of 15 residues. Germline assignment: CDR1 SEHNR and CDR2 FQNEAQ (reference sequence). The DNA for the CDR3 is TGTGCCAGCAGCCTGGTACAGGGTAGGCACTCACCCCTCCACTTT. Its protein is CASSLVQGRHSPLHF.

CDR3: CASIQTSGQETQYF. Here the CDR3 DNA reads TGTGCCAGTATTCAGACTAGCGGCCAAGAGACCCAGTACTTC. V gene TRBV6-5 combines with J gene TRBJ2-5; 9 bases line up with TRBD2. Trimming at V came to 9 bases and at J to 1 base, leaving 6 bases not matched to a gene. Germline CDR1 and CDR2: MNHEY and SVGAGI. The CDR3 is made up of 14 amino acids.

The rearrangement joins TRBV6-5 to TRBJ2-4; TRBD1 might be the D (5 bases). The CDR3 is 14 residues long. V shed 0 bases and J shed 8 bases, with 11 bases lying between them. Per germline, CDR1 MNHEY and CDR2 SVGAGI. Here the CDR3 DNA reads TGTGCCAGCAGTTACTCGTTCAGGGAAGACATTCAGTACTTC. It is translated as CASSYSFREDIQYF.

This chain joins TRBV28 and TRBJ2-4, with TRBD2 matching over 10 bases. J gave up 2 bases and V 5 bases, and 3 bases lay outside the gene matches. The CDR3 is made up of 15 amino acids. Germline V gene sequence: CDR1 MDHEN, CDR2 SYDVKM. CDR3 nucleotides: TGTGCCAGCAGTATAGCGGGAGGCTCCAAAAACATTCAGTACTTC. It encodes CASSIAGGSKNIQYF.

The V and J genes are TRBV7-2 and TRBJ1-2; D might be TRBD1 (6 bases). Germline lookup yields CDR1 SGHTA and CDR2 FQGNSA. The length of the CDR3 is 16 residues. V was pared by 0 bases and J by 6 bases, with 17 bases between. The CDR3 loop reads CASSLAMGRGGDGYTF. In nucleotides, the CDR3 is TGTGCCAGCAGCTTAGCAATGGGTAGAGGGGGTGATGGCTACACCTTC.

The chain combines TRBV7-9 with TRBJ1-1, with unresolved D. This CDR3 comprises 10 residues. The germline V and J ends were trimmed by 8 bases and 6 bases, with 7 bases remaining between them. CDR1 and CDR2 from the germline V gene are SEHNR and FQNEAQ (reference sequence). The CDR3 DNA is TGTGCCAGCCGGGAGTCTGAAGCTTTCTTT. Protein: CASRESEAFF.

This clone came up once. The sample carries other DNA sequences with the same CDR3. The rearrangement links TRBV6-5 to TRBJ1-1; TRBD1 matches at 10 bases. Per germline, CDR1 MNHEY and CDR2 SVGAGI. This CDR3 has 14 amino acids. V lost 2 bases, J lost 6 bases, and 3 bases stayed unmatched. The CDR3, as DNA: TGTGCCAGCAGTTACAGTGGACAGGGGGCTGAAGCTTTCTTT. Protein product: CASSYSGQGAEAFF.

The CDR3 nucleotides read TGTGCCAGCAGCCAAAGAGGGTACGAGCAGTACTTC. Protein sequence: CASSQRGYEQYF. This chain links TRBV3-1 (or the pseudogene TRBV3-2) with TRBJ2-7, with D tentatively TRBD2 (5 bases). The CDR3 extends over 12 amino acids. Per germline, CDR1 LGHDT and CDR2 YNNKEL (reference sequence). Trimming left V 2 bases short and J 4 bases short, with 6 bases between.

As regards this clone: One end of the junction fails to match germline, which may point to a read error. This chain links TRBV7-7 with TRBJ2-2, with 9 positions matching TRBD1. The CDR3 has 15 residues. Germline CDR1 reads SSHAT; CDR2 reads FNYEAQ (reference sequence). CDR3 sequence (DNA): TGTGCTAGCAGCCAGAGGACAGGGGAGGCCGGGGAGCTGTTTTTT. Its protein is CASSQRTGEAGELFF. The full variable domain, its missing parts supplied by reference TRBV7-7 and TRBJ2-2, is GAGVSQSPRYKVTKRGQDVTLRCDPISSHATLYWYQQALGQGPEFLTYFNYEAQPDKSGLPSDRFSAERPEGSISTLTIQRTEQRDSAMYRCASSQRTGEAGELFFGEGSRLTVL.

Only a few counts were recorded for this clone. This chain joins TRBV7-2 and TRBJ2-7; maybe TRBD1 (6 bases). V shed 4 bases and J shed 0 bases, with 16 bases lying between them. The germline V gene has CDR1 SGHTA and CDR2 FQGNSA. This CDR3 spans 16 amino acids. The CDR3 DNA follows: TGTGCCAGCAGCTCCCGGGACATCTCCTCCTCCTACGAGCAGTACTTC. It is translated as CASSSRDISSSYEQYF.

The CDR3 DNA reads TGTGCCAGCAGCGTACAGTCCCAAGAGACCCAGTACTTC. Protein sequence: CASSVQSQETQYF. V usage is TRBV9 and J usage is TRBJ2-5; D is undetermined. The CDR3 consists of 13 residues. V was clipped by 1 base and J by 1 base, with 5 bases between them. The V gene's germline CDR1 is SGDLS and CDR2 YYNGEE.

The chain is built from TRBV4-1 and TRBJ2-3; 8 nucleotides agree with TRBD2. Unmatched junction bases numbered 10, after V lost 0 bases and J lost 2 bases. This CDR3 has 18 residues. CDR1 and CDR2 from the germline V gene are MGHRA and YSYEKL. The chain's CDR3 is CASSQEARGGPPTDTQYF. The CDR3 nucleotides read TGCGCCAGCAGCCAAGAGGCCCGCGGGGGGCCCCCCACAGATACGCAGTATTTT.

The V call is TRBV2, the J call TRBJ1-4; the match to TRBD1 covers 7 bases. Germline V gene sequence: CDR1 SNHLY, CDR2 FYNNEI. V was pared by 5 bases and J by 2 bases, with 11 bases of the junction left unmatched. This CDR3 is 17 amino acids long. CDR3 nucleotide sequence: TGTGCCAGCAGTAAGAACCGGTTGACAGGGACTAATGAAAAACTGTTTTTT. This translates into CASSKNRLTGTNEKLFF.

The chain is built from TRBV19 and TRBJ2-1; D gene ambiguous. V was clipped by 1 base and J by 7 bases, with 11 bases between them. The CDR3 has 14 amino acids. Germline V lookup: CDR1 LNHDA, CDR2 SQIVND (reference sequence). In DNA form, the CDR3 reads TGTGCCAGTAGTATAGCCCTGAGAAGTAATGAGCAGTTCTTC. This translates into CASSIALRSNEQFF.

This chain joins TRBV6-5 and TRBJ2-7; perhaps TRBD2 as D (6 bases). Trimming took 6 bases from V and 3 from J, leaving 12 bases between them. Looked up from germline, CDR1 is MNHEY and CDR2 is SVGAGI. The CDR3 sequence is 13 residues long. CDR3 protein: CASSPGSFYEQYF. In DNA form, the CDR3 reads TGTGCCAGCAGCCCCGGGAGCTTCTACGAGCAGTACTTC.

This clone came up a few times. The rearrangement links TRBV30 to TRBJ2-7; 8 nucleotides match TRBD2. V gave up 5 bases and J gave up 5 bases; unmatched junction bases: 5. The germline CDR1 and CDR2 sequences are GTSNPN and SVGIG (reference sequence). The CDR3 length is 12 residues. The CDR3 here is CAWASGGDEQYF. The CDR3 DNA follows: TGTGCCTGGGCATCCGGGGGGGACGAGCAGTACTTC. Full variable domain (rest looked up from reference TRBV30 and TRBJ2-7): SQTIHQWPATLVQPVGSPLSLECTVEGTSNPNLYWYRQAAGRGLQLLFYSVGIGQISSEVPQNLSASRPQDRQFILSSKKLLLSDSGFYLCAWASGGDEQYFGPGTRLTVT.

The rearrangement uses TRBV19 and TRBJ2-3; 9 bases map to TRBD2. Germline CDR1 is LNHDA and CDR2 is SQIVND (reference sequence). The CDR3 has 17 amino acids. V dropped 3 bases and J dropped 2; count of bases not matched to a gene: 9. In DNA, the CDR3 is TGTGCCAGTAGTATCGAGCGGGGGGCCCTTAACACAGATACGCAGTATTTT. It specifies CASSIERGALNTDTQYF. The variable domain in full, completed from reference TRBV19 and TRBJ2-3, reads DGGITQSPKYLFRKEGQNVTLSCEQNLNHDAMYWYRQDPGQGLRLIYYSQIVNDFQKGDIAEGYSVSREKKESFPLTVTSAQKNPTAFYLCASSIERGALNTDTQYFGPGTRLTVL.

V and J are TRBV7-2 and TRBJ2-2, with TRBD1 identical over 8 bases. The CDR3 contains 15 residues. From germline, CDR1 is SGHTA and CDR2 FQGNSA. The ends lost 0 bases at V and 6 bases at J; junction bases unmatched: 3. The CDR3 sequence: CASSLADRGAGELFF. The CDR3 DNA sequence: TGTGCCAGCAGCTTAGCTGACAGGGGAGCCGGGGAGCTGTTTTTT.

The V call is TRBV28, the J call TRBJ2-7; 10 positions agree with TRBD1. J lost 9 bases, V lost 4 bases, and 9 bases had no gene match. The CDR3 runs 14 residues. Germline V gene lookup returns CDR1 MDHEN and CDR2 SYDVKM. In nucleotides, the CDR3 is TGTGCCAGCAGTTCTTCCCGACAGGGGGCGACGCAGTACTTC. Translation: CASSSSRQGATQYF.

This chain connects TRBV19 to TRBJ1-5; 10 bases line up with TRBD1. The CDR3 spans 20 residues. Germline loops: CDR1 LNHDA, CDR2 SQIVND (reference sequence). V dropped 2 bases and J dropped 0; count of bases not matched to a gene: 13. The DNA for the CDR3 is TGTGCCAGTAGTATAAGGAGAGGAAGGGACAGGGGAATTAGCAATCAGCCCCAGCATTTT. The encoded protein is CASSIRRGRDRGISNQPQHF.

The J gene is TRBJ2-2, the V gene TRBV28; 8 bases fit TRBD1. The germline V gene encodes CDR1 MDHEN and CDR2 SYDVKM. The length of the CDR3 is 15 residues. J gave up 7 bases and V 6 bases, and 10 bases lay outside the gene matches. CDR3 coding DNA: TGTGCCAGCAGACCAGCCAGGGGGCGCGGCGGGGAGCTGTTTTTT. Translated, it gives CASRPARGRGGELFF.

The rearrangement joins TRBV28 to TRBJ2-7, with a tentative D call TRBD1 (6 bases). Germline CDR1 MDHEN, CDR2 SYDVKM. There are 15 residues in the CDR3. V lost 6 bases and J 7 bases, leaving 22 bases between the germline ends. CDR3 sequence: CASRPGTRIVWEQYF. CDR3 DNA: TGTGCCAGCAGGCCCGGGACACGGATAGTGTGGGAGCAGTACTTC.

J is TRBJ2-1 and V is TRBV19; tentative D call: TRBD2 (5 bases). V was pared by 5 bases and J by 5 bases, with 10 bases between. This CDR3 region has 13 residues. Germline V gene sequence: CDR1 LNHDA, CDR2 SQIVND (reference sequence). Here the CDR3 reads CASSLSGNNEQFF. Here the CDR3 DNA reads TGTGCCAGTAGTTTGTCGGGGAACAATGAGCAGTTCTTC.

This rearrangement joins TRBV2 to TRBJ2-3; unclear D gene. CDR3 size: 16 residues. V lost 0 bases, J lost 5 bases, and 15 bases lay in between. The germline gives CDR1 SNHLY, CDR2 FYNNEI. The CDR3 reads CASSEAREDSLDTQYF. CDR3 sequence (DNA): TGTGCCAGCAGTGAAGCCAGAGAAGACTCTCTAGATACGCAGTATTTT. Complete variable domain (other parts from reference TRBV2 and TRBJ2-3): EPEVTQTPSHQVTQMGQEVILRCVPISNHLYFYWYRQILGQKVEFLVSFYNNEISEKSEIFDDQFSVERPDGSNFTLKIRSTKLEDSAMYFCASSEAREDSLDTQYFGPGTRLTVL.

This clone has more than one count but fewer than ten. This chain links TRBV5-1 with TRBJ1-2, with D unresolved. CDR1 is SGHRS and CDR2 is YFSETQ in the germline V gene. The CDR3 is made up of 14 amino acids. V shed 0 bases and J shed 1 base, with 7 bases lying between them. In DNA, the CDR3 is TGCGCCAGCAGCTTGGCCGGGATTAACTATGGCTACACCTTC. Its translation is CASSLAGINYGYTF.

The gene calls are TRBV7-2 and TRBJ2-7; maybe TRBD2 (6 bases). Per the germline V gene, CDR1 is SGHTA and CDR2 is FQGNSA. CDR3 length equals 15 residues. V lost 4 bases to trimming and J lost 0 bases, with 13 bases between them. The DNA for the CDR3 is TGTGCCAGCAGCTACGCCGGGACTGGCTCCTACGAGCAGTACTTC. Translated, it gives CASSYAGTGSYEQYF.

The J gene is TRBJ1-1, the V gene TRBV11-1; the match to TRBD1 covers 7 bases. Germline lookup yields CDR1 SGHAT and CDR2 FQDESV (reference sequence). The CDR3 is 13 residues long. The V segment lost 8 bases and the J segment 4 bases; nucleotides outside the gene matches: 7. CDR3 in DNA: TGTGCCAGCGCCAAAGGGGGCGCCACTGAAGCTTTCTTT. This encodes CASAKGGATEAFF.